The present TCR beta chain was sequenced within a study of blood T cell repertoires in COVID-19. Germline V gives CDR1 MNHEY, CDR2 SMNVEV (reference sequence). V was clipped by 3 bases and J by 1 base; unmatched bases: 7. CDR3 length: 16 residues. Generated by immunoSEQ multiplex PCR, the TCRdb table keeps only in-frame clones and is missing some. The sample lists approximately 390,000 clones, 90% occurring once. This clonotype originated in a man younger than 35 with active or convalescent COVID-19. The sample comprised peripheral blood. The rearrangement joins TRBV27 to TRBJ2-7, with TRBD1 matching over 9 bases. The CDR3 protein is CASSLSGTGFSYEQYF. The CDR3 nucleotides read TGTGCCAGCAGTTTGTCCGGGACAGGGTTTTCCTACGAGCAGTACTTC.